This T cell receptor (beta chain) was profiled in a study of molecular identifiers for immune sequencing clone quantification. CDR1 is MNHEY and CDR2 is SVGEGT in the germline V gene. The length of the CDR3 is 12 residues. With 7 bases removed from V and 7 bases from J, the gap between germline ends came to 14 bases. TCRdb analysed the PCR reads with MiXCR anew, one entry per CDR3 protein. Among about 97,000 distinct CDR3 sequences, approximately 24% were seen once, and the ten largest hold 0.94%. This clonotype showed up many times. This chain joins TRBV6-2 or TRBV6-3 and TRBJ2-7, with unresolved D. The sequenced sample was naive CD8+ T cells from blood, with Jurkat cell RNA spiked in. Stated subset: FACS-sorted CD8+CD4-CCR7+CD45RA+ naive T cells. This TCR was sampled from a human donor in good health. Some libraries in this study had Jurkat cell RNA spiked in. CDR3 in amino acids: CASNHLASEQYF. The CDR3 bases are TGTGCCAGCAACCATTTGGCGTCTGAGCAGTACTTC.